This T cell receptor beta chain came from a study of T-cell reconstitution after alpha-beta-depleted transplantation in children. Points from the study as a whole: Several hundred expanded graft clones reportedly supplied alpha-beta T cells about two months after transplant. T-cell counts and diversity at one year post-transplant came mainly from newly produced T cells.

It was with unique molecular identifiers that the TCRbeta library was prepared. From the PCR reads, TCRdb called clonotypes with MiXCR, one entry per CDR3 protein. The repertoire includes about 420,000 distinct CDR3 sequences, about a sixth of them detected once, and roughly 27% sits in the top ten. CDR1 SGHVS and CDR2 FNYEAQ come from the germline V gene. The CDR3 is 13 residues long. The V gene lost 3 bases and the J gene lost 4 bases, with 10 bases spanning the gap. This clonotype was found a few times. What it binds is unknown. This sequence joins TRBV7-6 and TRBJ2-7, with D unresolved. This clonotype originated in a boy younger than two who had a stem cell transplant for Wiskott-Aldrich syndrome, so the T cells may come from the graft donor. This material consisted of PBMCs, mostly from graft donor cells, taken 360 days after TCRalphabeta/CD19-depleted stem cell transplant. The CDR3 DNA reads TGTGCCAGCAGCTTTCGTGAAAGGTACGAGCAGTACTTC. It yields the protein CASSFRERYEQYF.